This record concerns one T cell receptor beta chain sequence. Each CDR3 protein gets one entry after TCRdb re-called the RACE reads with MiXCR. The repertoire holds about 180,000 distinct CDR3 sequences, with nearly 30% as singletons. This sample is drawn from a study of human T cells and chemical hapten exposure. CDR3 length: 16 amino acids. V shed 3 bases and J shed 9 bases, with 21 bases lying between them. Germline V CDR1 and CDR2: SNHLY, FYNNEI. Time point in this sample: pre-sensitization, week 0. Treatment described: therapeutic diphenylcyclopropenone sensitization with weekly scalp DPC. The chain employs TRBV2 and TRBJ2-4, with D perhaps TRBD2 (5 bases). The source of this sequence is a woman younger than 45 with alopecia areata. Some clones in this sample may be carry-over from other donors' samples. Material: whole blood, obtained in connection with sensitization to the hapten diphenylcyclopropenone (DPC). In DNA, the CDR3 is TGTGCCAGCAGTGACCGGATCGCCTCTAGCATCAGCATTCAGTACTTC. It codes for CASSDRIASSISIQYF.